Below, 26 T cell receptor beta chains from the same sample are listed, as sequenced in a study of technical replicates of blood from a handful of donors. Profiled with immunoSEQ multiplex PCR; TCRdb holds only in-frame clones, not every one. Counted here are fewer than 100,000 clones, around 90% occurring once; the ten biggest clones make up roughly 0.27%. The sequenced sample was T cells isolated from PBMCs. All receptors come from a human donor in good health.

This chain uses TRBV13 with TRBJ2-5; the match to TRBD1 covers 8 bases. Germline V lookup: CDR1 PRHDT, CDR2 FYEKMQ (reference sequence). CDR3 size: 14 residues. Germline trimming cut 5 bases from V and 2 bases from J; bases unmatched to any gene: 4. The CDR3 region is CASSLWDRQETQYF. CDR3 coding DNA: TGTGCCAGCAGCCTCTGGGACAGGCAAGAGACCCAGTACTTC.

This chain links TRBV29-1 with TRBJ2-7; D unresolved. V was clipped by 4 bases and J by 3 bases, with 4 bases between them. CDR3 length equals 10 residues. Germline V gene data show CDR1 as SQVTM and CDR2 as ANQGSEA. CDR3 loop: CSVGSYEQYF. Here the CDR3 DNA reads TGCAGCGTTGGGAGCTACGAGCAGTACTTC.

The V gene is TRBV5-1, the J gene TRBJ2-1; possible D gene TRBD2, 5 bases. Germline CDR1 and CDR2: SGHRS and YFSETQ. The CDR3 has 16 amino acids. Trimming took 4 bases from V and 0 from J, leaving 14 bases between them. The CDR3 protein is CASSTIAISSYNEQFF. The CDR3 DNA follows: TGCGCCAGCAGCACCATAGCGATTAGCTCCTACAATGAGCAGTTCTTC.

The chain uses TRBV19 and TRBJ2-4, with a tentative D call TRBD1 (5 bases). Trimming pared 5 bases from V and 6 bases from J, leaving 8 bases between. CDR1 LNHDA and CDR2 SQIVND come from the germline V gene (reference sequence). This CDR3 contains 12 residues. CDR3 sequence (DNA): TGTGCCAGTAGTGGGGCCGGAAACATTCAGTACTTC. Translation gives CASSGAGNIQYF.

This clone was detected once. The chain uses TRBV4-2 and TRBJ1-5; 11 bases are shared with TRBD1. Germline V gene lookup returns CDR1 LGHNA and CDR2 YNFKEQ. The CDR3 consists of 19 residues. Germline trimming cut 1 base from V and 0 bases from J; bases unmatched to any gene: 8. Here the CDR3 reads CASSQGTGGGGHSNQPQHF. The CDR3 nucleotides are TGTGCCAGCAGCCAAGGGACAGGGGGCGGCGGGCATAGCAATCAGCCCCAGCATTTT.

This CDR3 reads CASSWAESSADTQYF. CDR3 in DNA: TGTGCCAGCAGCTGGGCCGAGTCTAGCGCTGATACGCAGTATTTT. The chain employs TRBV2 and TRBJ2-3; a weak D match, TRBD2 (6 bases). Trimming removed 6 bases at V and 6 bases at J, with 19 bases between. The CDR3 is 15 residues long. Germline CDR1 reads SNHLY; CDR2 reads FYNNEI. The full variable domain, rest sourced from reference TRBV2 and TRBJ2-3, is EPEVTQTPSHQVTQMGQEVILRCVPISNHLYFYWYRQILGQKVEFLVSFYNNEISEKSEIFDDQFSVERPDGSNFTLKIRSTKLEDSAMYFCASSWAESSADTQYFGPGTRLTVL.

In its sample, this clone was seen once. This rearrangement joins TRBV4-1 to TRBJ2-1; TRBD2 matches at 7 bases. This CDR3 has 16 residues. Germline values: CDR1 MGHRA, CDR2 YSYEKL. Trimming at V came to 1 base and at J to 4 bases, leaving 7 bases not matched to a gene. CDR3 in DNA: TGCGCCAGCAGCCAAGTGGGCGGGAGTAAGTACAATGAGCAGTTCTTC. Its protein product is CASSQVGGSKYNEQFF.

This clone was counted a single time. The chain combines TRBV7-3 with TRBJ2-3; tentatively, D is TRBD1 (6 bases). Looked up from germline, CDR1 is SGHTA and CDR2 is FQGTGA. The V end was cut by 5 bases, the J end by 1 base, with 13 bases between. This CDR3 contains 15 residues. CDR3 nucleotides: TGTGCCAGCAGCCAGGTGGCAGGGGGCACAGATACGCAGTATTTT. Encoded protein: CASSQVAGGTDTQYF. The full variable domain, with the rest looked up from reference TRBV7-3 and TRBJ2-3, is GAGVSQTPSNKVTEKGKYVELRCDPISGHTALYWYRQSLGQGPEFLIYFQGTGAADDSGLPNDRFFAVRPEGSVSTLKIQRTERGDSAVYLCASSQVAGGTDTQYFGPGTRLTVL.

The CDR3 protein is CASSVEIAGVPYNEQFF. In DNA, the CDR3 is TGTGCCAGCAGCGTAGAGATAGCGGGGGTCCCCTACAATGAGCAGTTCTTC. The chain joins TRBV9 to TRBJ2-1, with 9 positions matching TRBD2. Germline CDR1 reads SGDLS; CDR2 reads YYNGEE. V was clipped by 0 bases and J by 2 bases; unmatched bases: 6. The CDR3 runs 17 residues.

V and J are TRBV18 and TRBJ1-5; TRBD1 aligns across 8 bases. CDR3 length: 20 amino acids. CDR1 and CDR2 (germline): KGHSH, LQKENI. The junction had 19 bases not matched to a gene; V was cut back by 3 bases and J by 3 bases. This chain's CDR3 is CASSPSLGGAQGGINQPQHF. The CDR3 DNA reads as TGTGCCAGCTCACCTTCATTGGGAGGAGCACAGGGGGGAATCAATCAGCCCCAGCATTTT. Variable domain in full (rest from reference TRBV18 and TRBJ1-5): NAGVMQNPRHLVRRRGQEARLRCSPMKGHSHVYWYRQLPEEGLKFMVYLQKENIIDESGMPKERFSAEFPKEGPSILRIQQVVRGDSAAYFCASSPSLGGAQGGINQPQHFGDGTRLSIL.

This rearrangement joins TRBV28 to TRBJ2-1, with TRBD2 matching over 10 bases. After removal of 8 bases from V and 4 bases from J, the junction contained 5 bases not matched to a gene. The germline gives CDR1 MDHEN, CDR2 SYDVKM. The CDR3 loop spans 14 amino acids. Written as DNA, the CDR3 is TGTGCCAGCCTAGGGACTAGCGCTTACAATGAGCAGTTCTTC. Protein: CASLGTSAYNEQFF.

The rearrangement joins TRBV5-1 to TRBJ1-4; D is perhaps TRBD1 (5 bases). This CDR3 comprises 17 residues. The ends were cut back, 3 bases at V and 0 bases at J, with 15 bases in the middle. CDR1 and CDR2 from the germline V gene are SGHRS and YFSETQ. The chain's CDR3 is CASSSGGTIATNEKLFF. Written as DNA, the CDR3 is TGCGCCAGCAGCTCGGGAGGGACGATCGCAACTAATGAAAAACTGTTTTTT. Full variable domain (rest looked up from reference TRBV5-1 and TRBJ1-4): KAGVTQTPRYLIKTRGQQVTLSCSPISGHRSVSWYQQTPGQGLQFLFEYFSETQRNKGNFPGRFSGRQFSNSRSEMNVSTLELGDSALYLCASSSGGTIATNEKLFFGSGTQLSVL.

CDR3 protein: CASSSARGYNEQFF. CDR3 bases: TGTGCCAGCAGCTCAGCTAGGGGGTACAATGAGCAGTTCTTC. The chain carries TRBV9 and TRBJ2-1, with D maybe TRBD1 (6 bases). This CDR3 is built from 14 residues. V was cut by 4 bases and J by 4 bases, with 12 bases left in between. CDR1 and CDR2 from the germline V gene are SGDLS and YYNGEE.

The rearrangement links TRBV5-1 to TRBJ2-1, with 8 bases fitting TRBD2. This CDR3 is built from 15 residues. Germline V lookup: CDR1 SGHRS, CDR2 YFSETQ. J lost 9 bases, V lost 0 bases, and 8 bases had no gene match. The CDR3 protein is CASSLATAGEREQFF. The CDR3, as DNA: TGCGCCAGCAGCTTGGCCACAGCGGGAGAACGTGAGCAGTTCTTC.

The V gene is TRBV7-6, the J gene TRBJ2-2; TRBD2 matches at 8 bases. The CDR3 covers 16 residues. Germline V gene lookup returns CDR1 SGHVS and CDR2 FNYEAQ. The V segment lost 4 bases and the J segment 5 bases; nucleotides outside the gene matches: 9. CDR3: CASSSGLVGATGELFF. The CDR3 bases are TGTGCCAGCAGCTCGGGACTAGTGGGAGCGACCGGGGAGCTGTTTTTT.

The V gene is TRBV7-3, the J gene TRBJ1-2; D gene unclear. CDR3 length equals 14 residues. Germline V gene lookup returns CDR1 SGHTA and CDR2 FQGTGA. V gave up 4 bases and J gave up 12 bases, with 21 bases separating them. The CDR3 region has the DNA TGTGCCAGCAGCTACAATATAGCACAACCACCGAACACCTTC. It encodes CASSYNIAQPPNTF.

The rearrangement uses TRBV30 and TRBJ1-1, with a weak D call TRBD1 (6 bases). This CDR3 is 12 amino acids long. Trimming cost V 5 bases and J 0 bases, with 7 bases left between them. Looked up from germline, CDR1 is GTSNPN and CDR2 is SVGIG (reference sequence). The DNA for the CDR3 is TGTGCCTGGGACAGGATGAACACTGAAGCTTTCTTT. Its protein product is CAWDRMNTEAFF.

The CDR3 loop reads CASSLDRAGGPRNTQYF. The CDR3, as DNA: TGTGCCAGCAGCTTAGACCGAGCGGGAGGGCCTAGGAATACGCAGTATTTT. This chain connects TRBV11-2 to TRBJ2-3; 10 nucleotides agree with TRBD2. CDR3 length: 17 amino acids. The germline gives CDR1 SGHAT, CDR2 FQNNGV. V gave up 0 bases and J gave up 7 bases; unmatched junction bases: 10.

This chain joins TRBV10-3 and TRBJ2-2; 8 nucleotides match TRBD2. The length of the CDR3 is 11 residues. The V gene's germline CDR1 is ENHRY and CDR2 SYGVKD. CDR3 nucleotides: TGTCTCGGGGGGGGCACCGGGGAGCTGTTTTTT. As protein: CLGGGTGELFF.

The chain joins TRBV29-1 to TRBJ2-3, with 8 positions matching TRBD2. The CDR3 extends over 17 amino acids. Trimming at V came to 6 bases and at J to 1 base, leaving 15 bases not matched to a gene. Germline assignment: CDR1 SQVTM and CDR2 ANQGSEA. The CDR3 coding sequence is TGCAGCGTCGTCGCCCCGGGGGGGGACACCCGCACAGATACGCAGTATTTT. Translation gives CSVVAPGGDTRTDTQYF.

The chain couples TRBV5-6 to TRBJ2-5, with D perhaps TRBD1 (6 bases). V was pared by 4 bases and J by 2 bases, with 15 bases between. The V gene's germline CDR1 is SGHDT and CDR2 YYEEEE. This CDR3 is built from 15 residues. This CDR3 is CASSVLGQGQETQYF. In DNA, the CDR3 is TGTGCCAGCAGCGTCCTAGGGCAGGGGCAAGAGACCCAGTACTTC.

The V call is TRBV13, the J call TRBJ2-7, with D hard to call. The CDR3 contains 12 residues. V shed 4 bases and J shed 0 bases, with 4 bases lying between them. The germline V gene has CDR1 PRHDT and CDR2 FYEKMQ (reference sequence). The chain's CDR3 is CASSSLSYEQYF. Written as DNA, the CDR3 is TGTGCCAGCAGCTCTCTCTCCTACGAGCAGTACTTC.

CDR3 loop: CASSLVYPGQMSTDTQYF. CDR3 coding DNA: TGCGCCAGCAGCCTAGTCTACCCGGGACAGATGAGCACAGATACGCAGTATTTT. The rearrangement uses TRBV4-1 and TRBJ2-3, with TRBD1 matching over 7 bases. This CDR3 has 18 amino acids. Germline V gives CDR1 MGHRA, CDR2 YSYEKL. V shed 4 bases, J shed 0 bases, and the junction held 13 bases outside the gene matches.

This CDR3 is CAISEFGAGETTLNTGELFF. The CDR3 region has the DNA TGTGCCATCAGTGAGTTTGGGGCAGGGGAAACGACTTTGAACACCGGGGAGCTGTTTTTT. The chain is built from TRBV10-3 and TRBJ2-2, with a possible D match to TRBD1 (6 bases). The CDR3 runs 20 residues. Per germline, CDR1 ENHRY and CDR2 SYGVKD. V dropped 1 base and J dropped 1 base, with 22 bases sitting between them.

The chain links TRBV5-6 to TRBJ2-1; D perhaps matches TRBD2 (6 bases). The CDR3 sequence is 15 residues long. The V end lost 0 bases, the J end lost 9 bases, and 16 bases lay between the germline ends. Germline V lookup: CDR1 SGHDT, CDR2 YYEEEE. The CDR3, as DNA: TGTGCCAGCAGCTTGGGTCGGTATAGCGGCAGTGAGCAGTTCTTC. Translated: CASSLGRYSGSEQFF.

Comments on this clone: One end of the junction does not line up with germline, which may come from a read error. The chain is built from TRBV7-9 and TRBJ1-1; TRBD1 might be the D (6 bases). The germline V gene encodes CDR1 SEHNR and CDR2 FQNEAQ (reference sequence). The CDR3 totals 12 residues. CDR3 region: CVSSLAGAGAFF. In nucleotides, the CDR3 is TGTGTCAGCAGCTTAGCAGGGGCTGGAGCTTTCTTT.